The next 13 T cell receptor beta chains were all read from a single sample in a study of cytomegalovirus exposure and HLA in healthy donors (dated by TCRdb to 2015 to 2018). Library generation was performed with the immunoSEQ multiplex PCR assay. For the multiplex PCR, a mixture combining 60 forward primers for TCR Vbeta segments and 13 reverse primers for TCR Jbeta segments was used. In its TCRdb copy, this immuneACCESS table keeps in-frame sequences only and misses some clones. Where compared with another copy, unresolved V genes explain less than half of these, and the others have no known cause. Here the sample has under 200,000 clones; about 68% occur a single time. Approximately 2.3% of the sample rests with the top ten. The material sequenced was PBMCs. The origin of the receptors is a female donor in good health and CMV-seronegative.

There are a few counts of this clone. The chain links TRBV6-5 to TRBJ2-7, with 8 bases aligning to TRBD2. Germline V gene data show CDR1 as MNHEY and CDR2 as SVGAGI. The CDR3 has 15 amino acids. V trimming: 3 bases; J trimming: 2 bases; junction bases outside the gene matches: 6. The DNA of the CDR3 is TGTGCCAGCAGTTATAAGCGGGAGCCCCCCTACGAGCAGTACTTC. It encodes CASSYKREPPYEQYF.

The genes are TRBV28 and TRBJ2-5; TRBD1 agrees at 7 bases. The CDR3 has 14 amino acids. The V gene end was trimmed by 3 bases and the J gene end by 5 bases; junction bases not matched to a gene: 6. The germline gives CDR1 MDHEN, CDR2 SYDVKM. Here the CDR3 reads CASSLAGGFETQYF. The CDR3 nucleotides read TGTGCCAGCAGTTTGGCAGGGGGATTTGAGACCCAGTACTTC. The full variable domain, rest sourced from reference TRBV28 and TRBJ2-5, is DVKVTQSSRYLVKRTGEKVFLECVQDMDHENMFWYRQDPGLGLRLIYFSYDVKMKEKGDIPEGYSVSREKKERFSLILESASTNQTSMYLCASSLAGGFETQYFGPGTRLLVL.

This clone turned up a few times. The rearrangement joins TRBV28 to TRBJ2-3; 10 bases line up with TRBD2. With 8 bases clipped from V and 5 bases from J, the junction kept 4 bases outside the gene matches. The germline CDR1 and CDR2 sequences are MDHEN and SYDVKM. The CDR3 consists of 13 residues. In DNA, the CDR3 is TGTGCCAGCTTAGCGGGAGGACGAGATACGCAGTATTTT. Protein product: CASLAGGRDTQYF.

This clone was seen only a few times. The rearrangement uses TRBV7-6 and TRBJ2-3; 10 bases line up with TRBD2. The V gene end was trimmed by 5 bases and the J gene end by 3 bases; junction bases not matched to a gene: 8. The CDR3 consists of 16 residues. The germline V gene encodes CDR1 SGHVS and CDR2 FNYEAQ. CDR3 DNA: TGTGCCAGCAGCCCCCTAGCGGGAGCGGGGACAGATACGCAGTATTTT. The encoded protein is CASSPLAGAGTDTQYF.

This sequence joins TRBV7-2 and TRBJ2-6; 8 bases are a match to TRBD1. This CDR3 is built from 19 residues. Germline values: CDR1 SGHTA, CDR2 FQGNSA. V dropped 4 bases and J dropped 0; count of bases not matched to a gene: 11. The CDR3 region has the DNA TGTGCCAGCAGCTCCCCGCGAGGACAGGGAAGCTCTGGGGCCAACGTCCTGACTTTC. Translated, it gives CASSSPRGQGSSGANVLTF.

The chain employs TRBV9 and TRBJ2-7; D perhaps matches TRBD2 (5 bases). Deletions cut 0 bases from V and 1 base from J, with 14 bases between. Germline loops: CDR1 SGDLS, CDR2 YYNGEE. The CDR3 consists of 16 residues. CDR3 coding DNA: TGTGCCAGCAGCGTAGGCGGGTCCCGTTTTTCCTACGAGCAGTACTTC. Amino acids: CASSVGGSRFSYEQYF.

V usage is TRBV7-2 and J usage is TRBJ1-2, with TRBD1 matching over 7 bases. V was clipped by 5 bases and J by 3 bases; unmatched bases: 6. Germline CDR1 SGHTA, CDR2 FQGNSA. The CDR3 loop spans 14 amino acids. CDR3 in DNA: TGTGCCAGCAGCGCTCGACAGGGCGACTATGGCTACACCTTC. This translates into CASSARQGDYGYTF. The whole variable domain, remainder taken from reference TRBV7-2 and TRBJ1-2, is GAGVSQSPSNKVTEKGKDVELRCDPISGHTALYWYRQSLGQGLEFLIYFQGNSAPDKSGLPSDRFSAERTGGSVSTLTIQRTQQEDSAVYLCASSARQGDYGYTFGSGTRLTVV.

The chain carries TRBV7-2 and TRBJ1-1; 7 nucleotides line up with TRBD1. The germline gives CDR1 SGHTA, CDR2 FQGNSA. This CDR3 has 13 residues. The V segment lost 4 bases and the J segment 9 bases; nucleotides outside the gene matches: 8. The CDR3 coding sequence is TGTGCCAGCAGCTCGGACGACAGGGCGCAAGCTTTCTTT. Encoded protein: CASSSDDRAQAFF.

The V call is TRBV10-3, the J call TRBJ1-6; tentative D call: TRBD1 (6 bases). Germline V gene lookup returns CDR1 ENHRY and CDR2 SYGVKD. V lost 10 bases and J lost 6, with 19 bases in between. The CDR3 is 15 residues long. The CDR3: CATTLKDSVNSPLHF. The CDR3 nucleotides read TGTGCCACGACCCTAAAGGACAGCGTTAATTCACCCCTCCACTTT.

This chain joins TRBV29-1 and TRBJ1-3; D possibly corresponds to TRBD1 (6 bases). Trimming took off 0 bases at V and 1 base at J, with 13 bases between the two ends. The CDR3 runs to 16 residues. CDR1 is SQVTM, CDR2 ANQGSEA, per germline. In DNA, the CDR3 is TGCAGCGTTGAAGATGCTCTGGACAGATCTGGAAACACCATATATTTT. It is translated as CSVEDALDRSGNTIYF.

CDR3: CASSLTREGYNEQFF. The CDR3 region has the DNA TGTGCCAGCAGCTTAACTAGGGAGGGTTACAATGAGCAGTTCTTC. V usage is TRBV7-2 and J usage is TRBJ2-1; 7 bases fit TRBD2. With V trimmed by 2 bases and J by 4 bases, 5 bases remained unmatched. Germline V gene lookup returns CDR1 SGHTA and CDR2 FQGNSA. The CDR3 is 15 amino acids. Supplemented by reference TRBV7-2 and TRBJ2-1, the full variable domain reads GAGVSQSPSNKVTEKGKDVELRCDPISGHTALYWYRQSLGQGLEFLIYFQGNSAPDKSGLPSDRFSAERTGGSVSTLTIQRTQQEDSAVYLCASSLTREGYNEQFFGPGTRLTVL.

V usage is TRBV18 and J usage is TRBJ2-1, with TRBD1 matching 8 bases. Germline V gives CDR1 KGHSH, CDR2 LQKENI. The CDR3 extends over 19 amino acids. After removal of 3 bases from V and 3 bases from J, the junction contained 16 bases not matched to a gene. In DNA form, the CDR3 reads TGTGCCAGCTCACCCTCCATCATACCAGGGGGCCAAAACTACAATGAGCAGTTCTTC. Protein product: CASSPSIIPGGQNYNEQFF.

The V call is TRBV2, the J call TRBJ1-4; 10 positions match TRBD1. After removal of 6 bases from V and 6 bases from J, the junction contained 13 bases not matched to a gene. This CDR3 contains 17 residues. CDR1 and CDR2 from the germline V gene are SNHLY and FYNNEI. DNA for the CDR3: TGTGCCAGCAGACCCGGGACAGGGGTTAGGGGTGATGAAAAACTGTTTTTT. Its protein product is CASRPGTGVRGDEKLFF.